The 18 T cell receptor beta chains below come from one sample, sequenced in a study of beta chain features in type 1 diabetes. Expressed TCRB transcripts were sequenced because the isolated RNA had all been reverse transcribed beforehand. Sequenced by immunoSEQ multiplex PCR; TCRdb stores in-frame clones only, minus some. The sample holds roughly 380,000 clones, 15% to 20% seen once. The sequenced material came from naive CD4+ T cells from blood. The source is a young woman in good health.

A few counts support this clone. J is TRBJ2-3 and V is TRBV5-4, with 10 bases matching TRBD2. The trim removed 3 bases at V and 4 bases at J, leaving 8 bases unmatched. Germline CDR1 and CDR2: SGHNT and YYREEE (reference sequence). This CDR3 is built from 16 residues. The CDR3 here is CASSWILAGSADTQYF. The CDR3 DNA reads as TGTGCCAGCAGCTGGATACTAGCGGGGTCTGCAGATACGCAGTATTTT.

This rearrangement joins TRBV11-3 to TRBJ2-5; 8 nucleotides align to TRBD1. The germline V gene has CDR1 SGHNT and CDR2 YENEEA. The length of the CDR3 is 16 residues. V lost 1 base and J lost 5; bases outside the gene matches: 9. The CDR3 coding sequence is TGTGCCAGCAGCTTAGTACGAGGACAGGGCTGGGAGACCCAGTACTTC. This translates into CASSLVRGQGWETQYF.

This clone has only a few counts. V usage is TRBV20-1 and J usage is TRBJ2-7, with D hard to call. Trimming cost V 3 bases and J 3 bases, with 6 bases left between them. CDR1 is DFQATT, CDR2 SNEGSKA, per germline (reference sequence). The CDR3 has 11 residues. The CDR3 sequence is CSASELYEQYF. The CDR3 nucleotides are TGCAGTGCTAGTGAACTCTACGAGCAGTACTTC.

In its sample, this clone was seen a few times. The chain recombines TRBV7-2 with TRBJ2-3; D may be TRBD2 (7 bases). Per the germline V gene, CDR1 is SGHTA and CDR2 is FQGNSA. This CDR3 has 17 amino acids. The germline V and J ends were trimmed by 0 bases and 3 bases, with 16 bases remaining between them. As DNA, the CDR3 is TGTGCCAGCAGCTTAGCCTCAGTGGGGGGGCGGACAGATACGCAGTATTTT. Its translation: CASSLASVGGRTDTQYF.

The chain carries TRBV18 and TRBJ2-7; 7 bases line up with TRBD1. Germline lookup yields CDR1 KGHSH and CDR2 LQKENI. Germline trimming cut 3 bases from V and 4 bases from J; bases unmatched to any gene: 9. The CDR3 is made up of 15 amino acids. The CDR3 sequence is CASSPGTVVTYEQYF. The CDR3 nucleotides are TGTGCCAGCTCACCCGGGACAGTGGTTACGTACGAGCAGTACTTC.

This clone has a handful of counts. The V and J genes are TRBV4-1 and TRBJ2-5, with TRBD2 identical over 7 bases. The CDR3 extends over 16 amino acids. The germline CDR1 and CDR2 sequences are MGHRA and YSYEKL. J was trimmed by 4 bases and V by 0 bases; bases with no gene match: 8. In DNA, the CDR3 is TGCGCCAGCAGCCAAGAGGGCGGGGGAAGAGGAGAGACCCAGTACTTC. Translating it yields CASSQEGGGRGETQYF.

This clone was counted only a few times. In DNA form, the CDR3 reads TGCAGCGTTGTACAGGGGGACTACGAGCAGTACTTC. The encoded protein is CSVVQGDYEQYF. This rearrangement joins TRBV29-1 to TRBJ2-7; 8 bases align to TRBD1. This CDR3 has 12 amino acids. J gave up 3 bases and V 4 bases, and 2 bases lay outside the gene matches. The germline gives CDR1 SQVTM, CDR2 ANQGSEA.

The chain employs TRBV9 and TRBJ1-2; D gene ambiguous. V was trimmed by 0 bases and J by 7 bases, leaving 19 bases between them. CDR3 length: 16 residues. Germline V CDR1 and CDR2: SGDLS, YYNGEE. Here the CDR3 reads CASSVDSRVSGAGYTF. The CDR3 region has the DNA TGTGCCAGCAGCGTAGACTCCCGTGTGAGCGGAGCTGGCTACACCTTC.

The genes are TRBV4-3 and TRBJ1-6, with 7 bases matching TRBD1. CDR3 length equals 16 residues. J lost 3 bases, V lost 1 base, and 3 bases had no gene match. The germline V gene encodes CDR1 LGHNA and CDR2 YSLEER. CDR3: CASSQAGTVYNSPLHF. The CDR3, as DNA: TGCGCCAGCAGCCAAGCTGGGACAGTCTATAATTCACCCCTCCACTTT.

This clone was seen a few times. The rearrangement uses TRBV5-4 and TRBJ2-1, with D possibly TRBD2 on 5 matching bases. Germline V gene lookup returns CDR1 SGHNT and CDR2 YYREEE (reference sequence). The CDR3 extends over 13 amino acids. The V gene lost 4 bases and the J gene lost 6 bases, with 11 bases spanning the gap. CDR3 amino acids: CASSVLAPNEQFF. The CDR3 coding sequence is TGTGCCAGCAGCGTTCTAGCTCCCAATGAGCAGTTCTTC.

Of note for this clone: The sample carries other DNA sequences with the same CDR3. The rearrangement joins TRBV5-1 to TRBJ2-7; TRBD2 matches 10 bases. Trimming took 1 base from V and 0 from J; bases not matched to a gene: 1. The germline V gene encodes CDR1 SGHRS and CDR2 YFSETQ. The CDR3 length is 15 residues. The CDR3 loop reads CASSLSSGSSYEQYF. The CDR3 nucleotides are TGCGCCAGCAGCTTGTCTAGCGGGAGCTCCTACGAGCAGTACTTC.

The gene calls are TRBV9 and TRBJ2-1; the D gene is possibly TRBD2 (7 bases). The CDR3 is 15 residues long. Germline values: CDR1 SGDLS, CDR2 YYNGEE. Trimming removed 0 bases from V and 4 bases from J, with 11 bases in between. CDR3 DNA sequence: TGTGCCAGCAGCGTAGAGGGGGGAGGGTACAATGAGCAGTTCTTC. Its translation: CASSVEGGGYNEQFF.

This rearrangement joins TRBV5-6 to TRBJ2-5, with 10 bases matching TRBD1. The germline V gene encodes CDR1 SGHDT and CDR2 YYEEEE. Germline trimming cut 4 bases from V and 5 bases from J; bases unmatched to any gene: 8. The CDR3 extends over 15 amino acids. CDR3 sequence: CASSPRQGAGETQYF. The CDR3 nucleotides are TGTGCCAGCAGCCCCCGACAGGGGGCTGGGGAGACCCAGTACTTC. Full variable domain (remainder filled in from reference TRBV5-6 and TRBJ2-5): DAGVTQSPTHLIKTRGQQVTLRCSPKSGHDTVSWYQQALGQGPQFIFQYYEEEERQRGNFPDRFSGHQFPNYSSELNVNALLLGDSALYLCASSPRQGAGETQYFGPGTRLLVL.

The J gene is TRBJ2-5, the V gene TRBV4-1; D perhaps matches TRBD2 (5 bases). The V gene's germline CDR1 is MGHRA and CDR2 YSYEKL. The CDR3 sequence is 14 residues long. The germline V and J ends were trimmed by 1 base and 3 bases, with 9 bases remaining between them. The CDR3 here is CASSQVREKETQYF. In DNA form, the CDR3 reads TGCGCCAGCAGCCAAGTTAGGGAGAAAGAGACCCAGTACTTC.

The rearrangement joins TRBV18 to TRBJ2-5; 7 bases map to TRBD2. The germline gives CDR1 KGHSH, CDR2 LQKENI. Trimming at V came to 3 bases and at J to 2 bases, leaving 6 bases not matched to a gene. The CDR3 covers 15 residues. CDR3 loop: CASSPPGTKQETQYF. The CDR3 bases are TGTGCCAGCTCACCTCCTGGGACTAAGCAAGAGACCCAGTACTTC.

The gene calls are TRBV14 and TRBJ2-1; TRBD1 agrees at 9 bases. Per germline, CDR1 SGHDN and CDR2 FVKESK. Trimming cost V 1 base and J 8 bases; bases outside gene matches: 6. The CDR3 is made up of 15 amino acids. CDR3: CASSQVPQGAYEQFF. The CDR3 DNA sequence: TGTGCCAGCAGCCAAGTCCCACAGGGGGCCTATGAGCAGTTCTTC.

The V gene is TRBV28, the J gene TRBJ2-1, with a weak D call TRBD2 (5 bases). V was pared by 2 bases and J by 6 bases, with 11 bases between. This CDR3 spans 14 amino acids. The germline CDR1 and CDR2 sequences are MDHEN and SYDVKM. The CDR3 DNA is TGTGCCAGCAGTTTAGGGAGCAAGTTCAATGAGCAGTTCTTC. Translating gives CASSLGSKFNEQFF.

The chain links TRBV5-8 to TRBJ2-7, with 8 bases matching TRBD2. The CDR3 has 15 amino acids. The V and J ends lost 2 bases and 4 bases, in that order; junction bases with no gene match: 8. Germline lookup yields CDR1 SGHTS and CDR2 YDEGEE. The CDR3 protein is CASSFTGTSAYEQYF. The CDR3 coding sequence is TGTGCCAGCAGCTTCACAGGGACTAGTGCTTACGAGCAGTACTTC.